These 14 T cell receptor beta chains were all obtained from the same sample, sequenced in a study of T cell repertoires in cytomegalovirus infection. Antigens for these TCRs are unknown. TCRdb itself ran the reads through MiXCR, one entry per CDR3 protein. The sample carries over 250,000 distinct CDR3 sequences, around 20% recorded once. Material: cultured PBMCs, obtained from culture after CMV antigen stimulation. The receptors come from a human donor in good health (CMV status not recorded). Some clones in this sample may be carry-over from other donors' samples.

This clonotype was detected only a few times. CDR3 bases: TGTGCCAGCAGCGTAGGACAGAAGAACACTGAAGCTTTCTTT. This sequence encodes CASSVGQKNTEAFF. V is TRBV9 and J is TRBJ1-1, with D possibly being TRBD1 (5 bases). Germline V CDR1 and CDR2: SGDLS, YYNGEE. The CDR3 loop spans 14 amino acids. V was pared by 0 bases and J by 1 base, with 7 bases between.

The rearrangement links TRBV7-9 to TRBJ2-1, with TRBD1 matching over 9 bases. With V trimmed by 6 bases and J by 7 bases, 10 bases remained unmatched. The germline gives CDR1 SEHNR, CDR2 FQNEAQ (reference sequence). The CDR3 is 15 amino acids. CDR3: CASSSGTGLGNEQFF. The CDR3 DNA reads TGTGCCAGCAGTTCCGGGACAGGGTTGGGGAATGAGCAGTTCTTC. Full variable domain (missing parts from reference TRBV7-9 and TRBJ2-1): DTGVSQNPRHKITKRGQNVTFRCDPISEHNRLYWYRQTLGQGPEFLTYFQNEAQLEKSRLLSDRFSAERPKGSFSTLEIQRTEQGDSAMYLCASSSGTGLGNEQFFGPGTRLTVL.

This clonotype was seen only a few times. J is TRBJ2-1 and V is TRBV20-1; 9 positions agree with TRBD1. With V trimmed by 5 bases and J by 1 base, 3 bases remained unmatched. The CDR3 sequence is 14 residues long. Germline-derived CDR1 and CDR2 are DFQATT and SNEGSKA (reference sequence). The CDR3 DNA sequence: TGCAGTGCTGGGACAGGGTTATCCTACAATGAGCAGTTCTTC. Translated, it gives CSAGTGLSYNEQFF.

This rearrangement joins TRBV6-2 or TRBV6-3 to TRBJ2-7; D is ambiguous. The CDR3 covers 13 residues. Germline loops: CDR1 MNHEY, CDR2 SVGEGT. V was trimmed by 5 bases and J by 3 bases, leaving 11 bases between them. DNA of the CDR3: TGTGCCAGCAGTACCCGTCTCAACTACGAGCAGTACGTC. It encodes CASSTRLNYEQYV.

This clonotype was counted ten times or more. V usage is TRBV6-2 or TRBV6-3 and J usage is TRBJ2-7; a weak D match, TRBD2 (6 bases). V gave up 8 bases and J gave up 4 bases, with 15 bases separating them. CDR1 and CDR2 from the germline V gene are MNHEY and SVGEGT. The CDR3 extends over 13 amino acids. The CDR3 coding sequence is TGTGCCAGCCACGGGACTCAAGTTTACGAGCAGTACTTC. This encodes CASHGTQVYEQYF.

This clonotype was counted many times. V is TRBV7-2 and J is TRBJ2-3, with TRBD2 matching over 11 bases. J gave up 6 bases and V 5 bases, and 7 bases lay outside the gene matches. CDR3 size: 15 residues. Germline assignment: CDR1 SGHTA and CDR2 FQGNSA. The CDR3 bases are TGTGCCAGCAGCAGTAGCGGGAGGGTCCGGGATACGCAGTATTTT. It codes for CASSSSGRVRDTQYF.

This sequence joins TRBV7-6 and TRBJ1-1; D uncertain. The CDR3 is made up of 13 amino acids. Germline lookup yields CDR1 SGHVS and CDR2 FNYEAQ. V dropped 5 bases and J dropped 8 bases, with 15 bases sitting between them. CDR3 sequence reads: CASSQKLKSEAFF. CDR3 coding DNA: TGTGCCAGCAGCCAAAAATTAAAGTCGGAAGCTTTCTTT.

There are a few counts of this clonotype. CDR3 in amino acids: CASSLTHTDTQYF. DNA of the CDR3: TGTGCCAGCAGCTTGACCCACACAGATACGCAGTATTTT. The chain combines TRBV7-3 with TRBJ2-3, with unresolved D. Germline CDR1 is SGHTA and CDR2 is FQGTGA. This CDR3 has 13 residues. Trimming shortened V by 3 bases and J by 2 bases, and 6 bases separated the two germline ends.

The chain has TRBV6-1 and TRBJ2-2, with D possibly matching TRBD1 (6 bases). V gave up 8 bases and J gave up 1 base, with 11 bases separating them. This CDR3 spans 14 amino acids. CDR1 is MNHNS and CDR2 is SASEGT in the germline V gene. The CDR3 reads CASQTGLNTGELFF. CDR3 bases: TGTGCCAGCCAAACAGGGTTGAACACCGGGGAGCTGTTTTTT.

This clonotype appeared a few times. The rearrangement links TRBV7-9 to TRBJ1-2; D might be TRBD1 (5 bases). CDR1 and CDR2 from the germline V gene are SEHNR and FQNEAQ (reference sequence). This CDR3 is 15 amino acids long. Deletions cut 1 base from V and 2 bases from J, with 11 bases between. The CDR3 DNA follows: TGTGCCAGCAGCTTAGAGGCAGGACAAAACTATGGCTACACCTTC. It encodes CASSLEAGQNYGYTF.

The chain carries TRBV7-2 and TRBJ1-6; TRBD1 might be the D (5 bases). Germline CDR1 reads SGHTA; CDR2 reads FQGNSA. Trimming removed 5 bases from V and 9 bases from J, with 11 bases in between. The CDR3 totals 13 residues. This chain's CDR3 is CASSVDSASPLHF. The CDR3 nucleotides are TGTGCCAGCAGCGTAGACAGTGCTTCACCCCTCCACTTT.

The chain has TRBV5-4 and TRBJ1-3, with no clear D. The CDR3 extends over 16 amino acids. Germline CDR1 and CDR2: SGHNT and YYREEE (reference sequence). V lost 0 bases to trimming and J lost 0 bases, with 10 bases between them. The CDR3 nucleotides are TGTGCCAGCAGCTTGGAACAGACAATCTCTGGAAACACCATATATTTT. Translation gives CASSLEQTISGNTIYF.

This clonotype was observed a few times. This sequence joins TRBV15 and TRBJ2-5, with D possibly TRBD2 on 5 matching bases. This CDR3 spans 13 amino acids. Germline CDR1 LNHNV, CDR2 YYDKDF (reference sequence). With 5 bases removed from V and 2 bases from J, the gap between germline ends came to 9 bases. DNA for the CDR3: TGTGCCACCAGCGTACTAGGGCAAGAGACCCAGTACTTC. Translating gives CATSVLGQETQYF.

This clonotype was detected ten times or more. The CDR3 bases are TGTGCCAGCAGCTTAGCCTACTCCGGTGAGCAGTTCTTC. Its protein product is CASSLAYSGEQFF. The chain has TRBV7-2 and TRBJ2-1; D is ambiguous. This CDR3 is 13 amino acids long. Between the trimmed V and J ends, which lost 0 bases and 9 bases, there was a span of 9 bases. CDR1 is SGHTA and CDR2 is FQGNSA in the germline V gene.